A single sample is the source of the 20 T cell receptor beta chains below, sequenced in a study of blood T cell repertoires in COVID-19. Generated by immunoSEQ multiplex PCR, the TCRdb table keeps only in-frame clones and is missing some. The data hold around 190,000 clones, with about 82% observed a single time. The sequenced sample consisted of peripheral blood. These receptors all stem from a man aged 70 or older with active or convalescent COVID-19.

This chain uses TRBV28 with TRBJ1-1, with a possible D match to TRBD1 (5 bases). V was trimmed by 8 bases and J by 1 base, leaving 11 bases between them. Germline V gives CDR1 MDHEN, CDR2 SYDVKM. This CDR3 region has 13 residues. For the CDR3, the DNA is TGTGCCAGCCGGGACTTTCAGAACACTGAAGCTTTCTTT. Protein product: CASRDFQNTEAFF.

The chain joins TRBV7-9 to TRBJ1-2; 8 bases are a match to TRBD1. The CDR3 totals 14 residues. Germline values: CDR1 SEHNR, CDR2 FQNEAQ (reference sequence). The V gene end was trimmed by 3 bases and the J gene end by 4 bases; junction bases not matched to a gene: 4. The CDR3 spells CASSFGQGPYGYTF. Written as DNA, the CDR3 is TGTGCCAGCAGCTTCGGACAGGGCCCCTATGGCTACACCTTC.

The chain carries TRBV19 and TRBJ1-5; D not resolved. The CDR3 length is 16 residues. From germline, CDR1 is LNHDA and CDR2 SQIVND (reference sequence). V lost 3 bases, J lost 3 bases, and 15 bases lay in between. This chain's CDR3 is CASSILTGAINQPQHF. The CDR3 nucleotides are TGTGCCAGTAGTATCTTGACCGGAGCGATCAATCAGCCCCAGCATTTT. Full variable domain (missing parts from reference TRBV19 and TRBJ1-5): DGGITQSPKYLFRKEGQNVTLSCEQNLNHDAMYWYRQDPGQGLRLIYYSQIVNDFQKGDIAEGYSVSREKKESFPLTVTSAQKNPTAFYLCASSILTGAINQPQHFGDGTRLSIL.

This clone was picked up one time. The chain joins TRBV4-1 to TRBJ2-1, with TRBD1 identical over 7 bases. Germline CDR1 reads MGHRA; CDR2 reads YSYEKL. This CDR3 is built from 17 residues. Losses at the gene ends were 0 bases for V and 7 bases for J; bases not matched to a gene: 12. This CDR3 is CASSQDPLTGNWNEQFF. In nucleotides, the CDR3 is TGCGCCAGCAGCCAAGATCCTCTGACAGGGAATTGGAATGAGCAGTTCTTC.

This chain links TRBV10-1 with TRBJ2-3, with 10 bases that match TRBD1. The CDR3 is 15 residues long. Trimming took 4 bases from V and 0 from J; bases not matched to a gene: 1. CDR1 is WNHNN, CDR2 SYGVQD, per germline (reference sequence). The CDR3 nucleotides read TGCGCCAGCAGTGGGGACAGGGGTAGCACAGATACGCAGTATTTT. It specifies CASSGDRGSTDTQYF.

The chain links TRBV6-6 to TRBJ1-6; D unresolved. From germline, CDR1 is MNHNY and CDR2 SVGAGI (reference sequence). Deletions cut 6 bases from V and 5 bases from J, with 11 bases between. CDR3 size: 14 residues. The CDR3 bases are TGTGCCAGCAGACGCCGAGAGGATAATTCACCCCTCCACTTT. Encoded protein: CASRRREDNSPLHF.

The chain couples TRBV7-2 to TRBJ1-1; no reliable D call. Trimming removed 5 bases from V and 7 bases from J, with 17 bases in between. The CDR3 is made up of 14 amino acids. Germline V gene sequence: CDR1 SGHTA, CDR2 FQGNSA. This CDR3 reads CASSPSPPLLEAFF. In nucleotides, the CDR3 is TGTGCCAGCAGCCCTAGCCCTCCCCTCCTTGAAGCTTTCTTT.

CDR3 residues: CASSGHGTSFGYEQYF. CDR3 nucleotides: TGCGCCAGCAGTGGACACGGGACTTCCTTCGGCTACGAGCAGTACTTC. The chain has TRBV10-1 and TRBJ2-7, with D perhaps TRBD2 (6 bases). Trimming took off 4 bases at V and 3 bases at J, with 19 bases between the two ends. The CDR3 is 16 residues long. The germline V gene encodes CDR1 WNHNN and CDR2 SYGVQD (reference sequence).

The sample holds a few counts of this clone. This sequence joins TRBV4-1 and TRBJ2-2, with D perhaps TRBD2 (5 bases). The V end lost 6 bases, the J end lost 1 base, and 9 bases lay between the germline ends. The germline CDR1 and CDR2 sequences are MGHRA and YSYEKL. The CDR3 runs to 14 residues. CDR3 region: CASRVEENTGELFF. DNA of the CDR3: TGCGCCAGCAGGGTGGAGGAGAACACCGGGGAGCTGTTTTTT.

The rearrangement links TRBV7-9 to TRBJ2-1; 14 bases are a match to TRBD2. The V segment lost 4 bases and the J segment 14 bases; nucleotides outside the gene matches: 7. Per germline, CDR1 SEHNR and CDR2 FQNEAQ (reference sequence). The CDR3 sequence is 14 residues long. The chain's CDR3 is CASSSGLAGAKEFF. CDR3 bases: TGTGCCAGCAGCTCGGGACTAGCGGGGGCTAAGGAGTTCTTC. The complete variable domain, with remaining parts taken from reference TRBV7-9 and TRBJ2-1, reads DTGVSQNPRHKITKRGQNVTFRCDPISEHNRLYWYRQTLGQGPEFLTYFQNEAQLEKSRLLSDRFSAERPKGSFSTLEIQRTEQGDSAMYLCASSSGLAGAKEFFGPGTRLTVL.

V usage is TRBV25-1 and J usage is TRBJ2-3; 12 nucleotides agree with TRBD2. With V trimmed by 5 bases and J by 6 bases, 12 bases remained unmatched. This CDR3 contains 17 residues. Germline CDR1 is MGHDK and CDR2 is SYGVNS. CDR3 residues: CASSRGQTSGSGDTQYF. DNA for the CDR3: TGTGCCAGCAGTAGGGGGCAGACTAGCGGGAGTGGGGATACGCAGTATTTT.

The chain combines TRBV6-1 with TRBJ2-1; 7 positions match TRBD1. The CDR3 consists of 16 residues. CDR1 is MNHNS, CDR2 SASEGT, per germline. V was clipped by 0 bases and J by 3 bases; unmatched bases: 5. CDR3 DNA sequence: TGTGCCAGCAGTGAAGCGAGGGGGCTGGTCTACAATGAGCAGTTCTTC. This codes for CASSEARGLVYNEQFF.

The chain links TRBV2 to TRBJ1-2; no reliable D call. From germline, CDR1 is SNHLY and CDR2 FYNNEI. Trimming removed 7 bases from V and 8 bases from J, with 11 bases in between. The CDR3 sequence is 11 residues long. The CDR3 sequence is CASTAGSGYTF. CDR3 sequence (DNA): TGTGCCAGCACGGCCGGGAGCGGCTACACCTTC.

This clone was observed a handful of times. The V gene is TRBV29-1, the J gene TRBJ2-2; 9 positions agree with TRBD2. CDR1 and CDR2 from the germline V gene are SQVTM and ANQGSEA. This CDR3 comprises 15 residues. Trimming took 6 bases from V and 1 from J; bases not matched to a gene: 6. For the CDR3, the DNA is TGCAGCGTGAGTAGACTAGCGGAGAACACCGGGGAGCTGTTTTTT. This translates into CSVSRLAENTGELFF.

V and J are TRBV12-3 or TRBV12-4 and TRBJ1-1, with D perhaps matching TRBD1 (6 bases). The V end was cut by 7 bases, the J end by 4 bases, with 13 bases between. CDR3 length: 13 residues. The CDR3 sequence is CASTPGQSTEAFF. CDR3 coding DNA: TGTGCCAGCACCCCCGGACAGAGCACTGAAGCTTTCTTT.

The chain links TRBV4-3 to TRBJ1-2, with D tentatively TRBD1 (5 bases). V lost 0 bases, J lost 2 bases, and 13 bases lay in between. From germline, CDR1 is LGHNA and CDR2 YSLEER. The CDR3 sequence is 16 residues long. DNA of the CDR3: TGCGCCAGCAGCCAAGATTACAGGCGGAACAACTATGGCTACACCTTC. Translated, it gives CASSQDYRRNNYGYTF.

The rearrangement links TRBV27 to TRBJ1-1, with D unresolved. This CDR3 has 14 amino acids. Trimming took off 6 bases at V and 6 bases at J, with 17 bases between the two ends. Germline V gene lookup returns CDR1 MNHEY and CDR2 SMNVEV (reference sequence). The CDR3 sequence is CASRSGEGWSEAFF. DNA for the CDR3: TGTGCCAGCAGGTCCGGGGAGGGCTGGTCTGAAGCTTTCTTT.

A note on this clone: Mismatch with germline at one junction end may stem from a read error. CDR3 sequence reads: CASSNGQGVSNTEAFF. The CDR3 nucleotides are TGCGCCAGCTCGAACGGACAGGGTGTTTCGAACACTGAAGCTTTCTTT. This rearrangement joins TRBV18 to TRBJ1-1; TRBD1 matches at 8 bases. The CDR3 has 16 amino acids. Germline V CDR1 and CDR2: KGHSH, LQKENI.

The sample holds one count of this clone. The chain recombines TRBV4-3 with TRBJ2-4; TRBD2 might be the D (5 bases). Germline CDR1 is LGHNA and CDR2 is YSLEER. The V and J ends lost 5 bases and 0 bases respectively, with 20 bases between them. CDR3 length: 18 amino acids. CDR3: CASSTHLTDGIAKNIQYF. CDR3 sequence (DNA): TGCGCCAGCAGCACTCACCTTACGGACGGGATAGCCAAAAACATTCAGTACTTC.

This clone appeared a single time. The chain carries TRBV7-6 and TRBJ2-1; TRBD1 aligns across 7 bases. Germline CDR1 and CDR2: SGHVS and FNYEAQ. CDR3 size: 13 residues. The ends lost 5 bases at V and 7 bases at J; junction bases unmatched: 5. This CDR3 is CASSAGTENEQFF. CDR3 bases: TGTGCCAGCAGCGCCGGGACAGAGAATGAGCAGTTCTTC.